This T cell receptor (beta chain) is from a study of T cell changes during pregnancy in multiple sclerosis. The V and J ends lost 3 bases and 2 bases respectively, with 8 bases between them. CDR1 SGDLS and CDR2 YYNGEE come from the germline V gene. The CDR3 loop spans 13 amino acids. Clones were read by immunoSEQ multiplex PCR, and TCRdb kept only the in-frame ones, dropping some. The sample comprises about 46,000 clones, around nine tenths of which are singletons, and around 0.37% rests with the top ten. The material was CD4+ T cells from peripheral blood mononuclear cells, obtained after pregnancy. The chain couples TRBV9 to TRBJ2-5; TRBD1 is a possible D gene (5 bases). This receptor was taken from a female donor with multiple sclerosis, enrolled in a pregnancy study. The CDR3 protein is CASSARQQETQYF. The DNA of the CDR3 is TGTGCCAGCAGCGCCCGACAGCAAGAGACCCAGTACTTC.